One and the same sample provided the 22 T cell receptor beta chains below, sequenced in a study of chemoradiotherapy in HPV16-positive cancers. TCRdb's table, derived via immunoSEQ multiplex PCR, lists solely in-frame clones and lacks some. This sample has approximately 12,000 clones, with around 80% found just once. The material was obtained from a patient who underwent chemoradiotherapy. The source of these receptors is a human donor with HPV-associated anogenital cancer.

This clone turned up a few times. The rearrangement uses TRBV9 and TRBJ1-3; unclear D gene. This CDR3 comprises 14 residues. The ends were cut back, 3 bases at V and 4 bases at J, with 11 bases in the middle. CDR1 and CDR2 from the germline V gene are SGDLS and YYNGEE. CDR3 amino acids: CASSASNDGNTIYF. The CDR3 coding sequence is TGTGCCAGCAGCGCCTCCAACGACGGAAACACCATATATTTT.

The rearrangement uses TRBV7-3 and TRBJ2-5; 8 bases agree with TRBD2. The CDR3 contains 13 residues. Germline V gene data show CDR1 as SGHTA and CDR2 as FQGTGA. With 9 bases clipped from V and 2 bases from J, the junction kept 5 bases outside the gene matches. The CDR3 DNA sequence: TGTGCCAGTGGAGCGGGGGCTCAAGAGACCCAGTACTTC. This sequence encodes CASGAGAQETQYF.

The sample holds one count of this clone. The chain has TRBV4-2 and TRBJ1-1, with a tentative D call TRBD1 (5 bases). The CDR3 is 15 amino acids. The V and J ends lost 4 bases and 3 bases respectively, with 15 bases between them. The germline CDR1 and CDR2 sequences are LGHNA and YNFKEQ. The CDR3 protein is CASSPGAGPHTEAFF. The DNA for the CDR3 is TGTGCCAGCAGCCCCGGGGCAGGGCCGCACACTGAAGCTTTCTTT.

The rearrangement joins TRBV6-4 to TRBJ2-3; 8 nucleotides match TRBD2. There are 17 residues in the CDR3. Germline assignment: CDR1 MRHNA and CDR2 SNTAGT. V gave up 3 bases and J gave up 6 bases; unmatched junction bases: 14. CDR3 protein: CASSEAPGLEGSDTQYF. The CDR3 bases are TGTGCCAGCAGTGAAGCCCCGGGACTAGAGGGGTCGGATACGCAGTATTTT.

J is TRBJ1-6 and V is TRBV9; D gene unclear. Germline CDR1 SGDLS, CDR2 YYNGEE. V was trimmed by 3 bases and J by 8 bases, leaving 15 bases between them. CDR3 length equals 15 residues. The CDR3 nucleotides are TGTGCCAGCAGCGACCCTCCAGACCGAGATTCACCCCTCCACTTT. It specifies CASSDPPDRDSPLHF.

The chain links TRBV7-9 to TRBJ2-2; D possibly uses TRBD1 or TRBD2 (5 bases each). The CDR3 is 15 amino acids. Germline loops: CDR1 SEHNR, CDR2 FQNEAQ (reference sequence). Trimming took 5 bases from V and 7 from J, leaving 17 bases between them. CDR3 nucleotide sequence: TGTGCCAGCAGCCGATCCTTTGGGGACCGCGGGGAGCTGTTTTTT. It specifies CASSRSFGDRGELFF.

This sequence joins TRBV2 and TRBJ1-5; no clear D gene. V lost 4 bases and J lost 5, with 9 bases in between. Germline CDR1 reads SNHLY; CDR2 reads FYNNEI. The CDR3 runs to 13 residues. The CDR3 loop is CASSVRAHQPQHF. The CDR3, as DNA: TGTGCCAGCAGTGTTCGCGCACATCAGCCCCAGCATTTT.

The chain has TRBV7-6 and TRBJ2-7; 7 bases are a match to TRBD2. CDR1 is SGHVS and CDR2 is FNYEAQ in the germline V gene. This CDR3 comprises 15 residues. J was trimmed by 5 bases and V by 3 bases; bases with no gene match: 10. CDR3: CASSLGGGSPDEQYF. The CDR3, as DNA: TGTGCCAGCAGCTTGGGGGGGGGTTCACCTGACGAGCAGTACTTC.

V and J are TRBV6-5 and TRBJ2-5; D possibly matches TRBD1 or TRBD2 (5 bases each). The CDR3 is 16 amino acids. Germline values: CDR1 MNHEY, CDR2 SVGAGI. V lost 0 bases and J lost 4, with 15 bases in between. The CDR3 bases are TGTGCCAGCAGTTACTCGATAGACTGGGGGACAGAGACCCAGTACTTC. It codes for CASSYSIDWGTETQYF.

V and J are TRBV15 and TRBJ2-7; D is perhaps TRBD1 (6 bases). V lost 5 bases to trimming and J lost 4 bases, with 15 bases between them. This CDR3 comprises 14 residues. CDR1 is LNHNV, CDR2 YYDKDF, per germline (reference sequence). Here the CDR3 DNA reads TGTGCCACCAGCCAGGGGACCGCTGGGTACGAGCAGTACTTC. Encoded protein: CATSQGTAGYEQYF.

The chain has TRBV5-4 and TRBJ1-1, with D uncertain. The CDR3 has 14 amino acids. The germline CDR1 and CDR2 sequences are SGHNT and YYREEE (reference sequence). V lost 4 bases to trimming and J lost 2 bases, with 12 bases between them. The CDR3 is CASSERTGNTEAFF. The CDR3 DNA follows: TGTGCCAGCAGCGAACGAACGGGAAACACTGAAGCTTTCTTT.

The gene calls are TRBV5-6 and TRBJ2-3; TRBD1 matches 7 bases. The CDR3 is made up of 15 amino acids. Per the germline V gene, CDR1 is SGHDT and CDR2 is YYEEEE. The V segment lost 1 base and the J segment 2 bases; nucleotides outside the gene matches: 4. The CDR3 DNA is TGTGCCAGCAGCTTGACGGGGACAGCCACAGATACGCAGTATTTT. This gives the protein CASSLTGTATDTQYF. The whole variable domain, remainder taken from reference TRBV5-6 and TRBJ2-3, is DAGVTQSPTHLIKTRGQQVTLRCSPKSGHDTVSWYQQALGQGPQFIFQYYEEEERQRGNFPDRFSGHQFPNYSSELNVNALLLGDSALYLCASSLTGTATDTQYFGPGTRLTVL.

The V gene is TRBV6-4, the J gene TRBJ1-5; possibly TRBD1 for D (5 bases). The CDR3 has 15 amino acids. Germline values: CDR1 MRHNA, CDR2 SNTAGT. V gave up 0 bases and J gave up 6 bases, with 12 bases separating them. The chain's CDR3 is CASSDSSPGRQPQHF. The CDR3 bases are TGTGCCAGCAGTGACTCTTCTCCAGGGCGTCAGCCCCAGCATTTT.

The rearrangement links TRBV7-6 to TRBJ2-7; 7 positions match TRBD1. This CDR3 region has 13 residues. Germline loops: CDR1 SGHVS, CDR2 FNYEAQ. V was clipped by 5 bases and J by 3 bases; unmatched bases: 4. The CDR3 nucleotides read TGTGCCAGCAGCCCGGGACAGCTCTACGAGCAGTACTTC. Its protein is CASSPGQLYEQYF. Complete variable domain (other parts from reference TRBV7-6 and TRBJ2-7): GAGVSQSPRYKVTKRGQDVALRCDPISGHVSLYWYRQALGQGPEFLTYFNYEAQQDKSGLPNDRFSAERPEGSISTLTIQRTEQRDSAMYRCASSPGQLYEQYFGPGTRLTVT.

The sample holds a few counts of this clone. V is TRBV10-3 and J is TRBJ2-7; possibly TRBD1 for D (6 bases). The ends were cut back, 4 bases at V and 3 bases at J, with 10 bases in the middle. Per the germline V gene, CDR1 is ENHRY and CDR2 is SYGVKD. The CDR3 is 13 amino acids. CDR3 sequence reads: CAISGTELYEQYF. CDR3 coding DNA: TGTGCCATCAGTGGGACAGAACTCTACGAGCAGTACTTC.

V is TRBV7-2 and J is TRBJ2-3; 8 nucleotides match TRBD2. The CDR3 is 16 amino acids. The junction had 8 bases not matched to a gene; V was cut back by 4 bases and J by 2 bases. Germline assignment: CDR1 SGHTA and CDR2 FQGNSA. The CDR3: CASSSPAGVVTDTQYF. In DNA, the CDR3 is TGTGCCAGCAGCTCCCCAGCGGGGGTAGTCACAGATACGCAGTATTTT.

This chain connects TRBV2 to TRBJ1-1; perhaps TRBD1 as D (5 bases). This CDR3 contains 15 residues. Germline CDR1 and CDR2: SNHLY and FYNNEI. The ends were cut back, 4 bases at V and 4 bases at J, with 16 bases in the middle. The CDR3 sequence is CASSGGREGSTEAFF. The CDR3 coding sequence is TGTGCCAGCAGTGGAGGGCGGGAGGGGTCCACTGAAGCTTTCTTT. Together with reference TRBV2 and TRBJ1-1, the CDR3 gives the full variable domain: EPEVTQTPSHQVTQMGQEVILRCVPISNHLYFYWYRQILGQKVEFLVSFYNNEISEKSEIFDDQFSVERPDGSNFTLKIRSTKLEDSAMYFCASSGGREGSTEAFFGQGTRLTVV.

The count of this clone is one. The chain recombines TRBV5-1 with TRBJ2-3; D remains ambiguous. CDR1 is SGHRS, CDR2 YFSETQ, per germline. The CDR3 spans 14 residues. V gave up 2 bases and J gave up 6 bases, with 13 bases separating them. The CDR3 spells CASSFQPNTDTQYF. The CDR3 coding sequence is TGCGCCAGCAGCTTTCAGCCTAATACGGATACGCAGTATTTT. Looking up the rest from reference TRBV5-1 and TRBJ2-3 gives the full variable domain: KAGVTQTPRYLIKTRGQQVTLSCSPISGHRSVSWYQQTPGQGLQFLFEYFSETQRNKGNFPGRFSGRQFSNSRSEMNVSTLELGDSALYLCASSFQPNTDTQYFGPGTRLTVL.

This rearrangement joins TRBV4-1 to TRBJ2-2; possibly TRBD2 for D (5 bases). This CDR3 region has 17 residues. Trimming took off 4 bases at V and 6 bases at J, with 21 bases between the two ends. Germline loops: CDR1 MGHRA, CDR2 YSYEKL. The CDR3 protein is CASSPRSETEEPGELFF. CDR3 nucleotide sequence: TGCGCCAGCAGCCCAAGATCTGAGACGGAGGAGCCCGGGGAGCTGTTTTTT.

This chain links TRBV6-6 with TRBJ2-1; 8 positions agree with TRBD1. In germline, CDR1 is MNHNY, CDR2 SVGAGI (reference sequence). With V trimmed by 10 bases and J by 4 bases, 6 bases remained unmatched. The CDR3 is 13 residues long. CDR3 in amino acids: CAISTGVYNEQFF. CDR3 DNA: TGTGCCATTTCGACAGGGGTGTACAATGAGCAGTTCTTC.

The chain has TRBV2 and TRBJ2-5; TRBD1 aligns across 7 bases. This CDR3 has 12 amino acids. V dropped 9 bases and J dropped 6; count of bases not matched to a gene: 7. Germline V gene sequence: CDR1 SNHLY, CDR2 FYNNEI. CDR3 sequence reads: CASQTGPKTQYF. The CDR3 region has the DNA TGTGCCAGTCAGACAGGGCCTAAGACCCAGTACTTC.

The rearrangement uses TRBV5-1 and TRBJ2-7; 7 bases match TRBD1. The CDR3 loop spans 15 amino acids. V trimming: 4 bases; J trimming: 0 bases; junction bases outside the gene matches: 7. In germline, CDR1 is SGHRS, CDR2 YFSETQ. CDR3 amino acids: CASSPIRQGSYEQYF. CDR3 nucleotide sequence: TGCGCCAGCAGCCCGATCCGACAGGGCTCCTACGAGCAGTACTTC.